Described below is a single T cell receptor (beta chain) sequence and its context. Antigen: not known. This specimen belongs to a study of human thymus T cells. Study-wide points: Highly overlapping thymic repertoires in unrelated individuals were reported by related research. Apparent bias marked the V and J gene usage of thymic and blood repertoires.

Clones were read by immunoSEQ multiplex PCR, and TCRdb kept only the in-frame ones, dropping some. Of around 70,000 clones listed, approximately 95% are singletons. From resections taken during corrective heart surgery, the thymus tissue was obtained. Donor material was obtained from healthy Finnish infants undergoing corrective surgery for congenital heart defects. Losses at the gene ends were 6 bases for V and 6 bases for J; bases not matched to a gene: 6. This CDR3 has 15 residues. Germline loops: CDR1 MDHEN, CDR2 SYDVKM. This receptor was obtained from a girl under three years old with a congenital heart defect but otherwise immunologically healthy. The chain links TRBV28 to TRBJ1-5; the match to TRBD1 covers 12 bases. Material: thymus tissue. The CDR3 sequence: CASSRDRGLIQPQHF. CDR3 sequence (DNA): TGTGCCAGCAGCCGGGACAGGGGGCTTATTCAGCCCCAGCATTTT.